A selection of T cell receptor beta chains follows, all from one sample in a study of blood T cell repertoires in COVID-19. This table comes from immunoSEQ multiplex PCR, and its TCRdb copy is limited to in-frame clones, with some not included. This table holds hundreds of thousands of clones, about 90% found once. Sequenced sample: PBMCs or T cells enriched from blood (not recorded which). The receptors come from a woman in her thirties who had recovered from COVID-19. Each CDR3 is given with its conserved first and last residue. A D gene is named only where the DNA matches it firmly. Only part of the rows carry a size: once, few, many, or a class if the clone is expanded.

CASGQGAANTEAFF	TGTGCCAGTGGACAGGGGGCGGCGAACACTGAAGCTTTCTTT	NA	TRBD1	TRBJ1-1	TRBV19
CASSPGQSSRSISGNTIYF	TGTGCCAGCAGTCCGGGACAGTCGTCAAGATCCATCTCTGGAAACACCATATATTTT	NA	TRBD1	TRBJ1-3	TRBV6-6
CAWSVPGGGYEQYF	TGTGCCTGGAGTGTACCCGGGGGAGGCTACGAGCAGTACTTC	NA	NA	TRBJ2-7	TRBV30
CASSLGQMHNYEQYF	TGCGCCAGCAGCTTGGGTCAGATGCATAACTACGAGCAGTACTTC	NA	NA	TRBJ2-7	TRBV5-1
CASSILSVMFGQGGSGANVLTF	TGTGCCAGTAGTATTTTAAGTGTTATGTTCGGGCAGGGGGGCTCTGGGGCCAACGTCCTGACTTTC	once	NA	TRBJ2-6	TRBV19
CASRLNRDDGYTF	TGTGCCAGCAGGCTCAACAGGGACGATGGCTACACCTTC	NA	NA	TRBJ1-2	TRBV27
CASSSPGQRVEQYF	TGTGCCAGCAGTTCTCCGGGACAGAGGGTCGAGCAGTACTTC	NA	TRBD1	TRBJ2-7	TRBV28
CAWRVQGAFYGYTF	TGTGCCTGGAGGGTACAGGGGGCTTTCTATGGCTACACCTTC	NA	TRBD1	TRBJ1-2	TRBV30
CASSFLGQGAGLENTEAFF	TGTGCCAGCAGTTTTCTGGGACAGGGGGCCGGACTAGAAAACACTGAAGCTTTCTTT	NA	TRBD1	TRBJ1-1	TRBV28
CASSLPGGGNQPQHF	TGTGCCAGCAGCCTCCCTGGGGGGGGCAATCAGCCCCAGCATTTT	NA	NA	TRBJ1-5	TRBV28
CASSVGTQNQPQHF	TGTGCCAGCAGTGTCGGGACACAAAATCAGCCCCAGCATTTT	NA	NA	TRBJ1-5	TRBV2
CATSDPGQGSTGELFF	TGTGCCACCAGTGACCCAGGACAGGGGTCCACCGGGGAGCTGTTTTTT	NA	TRBD1	TRBJ2-2	TRBV24-1